This T cell receptor (beta chain) was observed in a study of T cells in women clearing cervical HPV infection. The length of the CDR3 is 14 residues. The germline V gene encodes CDR1 SGHTA and CDR2 FQGNSA. The ends lost 6 bases at V and 3 bases at J; junction bases unmatched: 7. Comment on this clone: Read sequence stops 3 residues before the CDR3 end, and the germline J gene provides the missing end.

Profiled with immunoSEQ multiplex PCR; TCRdb holds only in-frame clones, not every one. The clone table shows approximately 23,000 clones, with the ten largest holding 12%. The V gene is TRBV7-2, the J gene TRBJ1-2, with TRBD1 identical over 7 bases. The sequencing sample was made of blood buffy coat. The receptor was derived from a woman between 18 and 75 years old with a cervical HPV16 infection that either progressed to CIN3+ or cleared (not recorded which). The CDR3 loop is CASSLTGEDYGYTF. The DNA read from the CDR3 is TGTGCCAGCAGTCTAACAGGGGAAGACTATGGC.